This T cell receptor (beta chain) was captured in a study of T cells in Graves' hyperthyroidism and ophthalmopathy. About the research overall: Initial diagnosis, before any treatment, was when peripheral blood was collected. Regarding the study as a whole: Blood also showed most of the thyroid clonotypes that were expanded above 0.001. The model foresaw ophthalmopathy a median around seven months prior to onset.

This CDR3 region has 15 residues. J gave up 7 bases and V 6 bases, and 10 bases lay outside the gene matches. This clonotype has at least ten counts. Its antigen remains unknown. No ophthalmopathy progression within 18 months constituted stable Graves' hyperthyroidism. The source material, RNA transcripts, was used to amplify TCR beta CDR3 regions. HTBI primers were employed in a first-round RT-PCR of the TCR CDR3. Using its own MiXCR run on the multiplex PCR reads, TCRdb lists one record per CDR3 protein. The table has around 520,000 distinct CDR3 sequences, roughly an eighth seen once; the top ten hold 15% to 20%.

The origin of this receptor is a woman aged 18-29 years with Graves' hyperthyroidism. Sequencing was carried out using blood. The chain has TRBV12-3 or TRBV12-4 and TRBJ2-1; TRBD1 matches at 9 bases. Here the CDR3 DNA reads TGTGCCAGCAGGCCGGGACAGGGAGTGGGTAATGAGCAGTTCTTC. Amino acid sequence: CASRPGQGVGNEQFF.